Reported below is one T cell receptor beta chain. This receptor's antigen is unknown. These data come from a study of cytomegalovirus exposure and HLA in healthy donors (dated 2017 in TCRdb). About the investigation overall: In an earlier analysis of 587 of the donors, 276 Gb of sequence data and 117 million unique TCR beta sequences from 150 million to 200 million T cells were reported. Genome-wide SNP genotypes for about 60% of the roughly 700 donors were used in a later genetic analysis, which treated that subset as a discovery cohort. In an earlier analysis of 500 to 650 of the donors, high-throughput TCR beta sequencing was used to judge whether each TCR beta V gene segment behaved as functional or pseudogenic. Of the 300 to 450 genotyped donors, 65% to 90% fell in the genetic ancestry cluster associated with self-reported Caucasian donors. HLA typing covered class I and class II loci at four-digit resolution. Typing coverage differed by locus: A, B, C, DRB1 and DQB1 were typed in roughly 620-640 donors, DQA1 in 500 to 550, DPA1 in roughly 590, and DPB1 in around 490. Alongside the repertoire data, information on donor age, sex, ethnicity and CMV serostatus was compiled. In the later analysis, no new phenotypic data were used to find candidate immune exposures; instead, reliance was placed on TCR beta sequences and their occurrence across donors. To study patterns of TCR occurrence, a later analysis re-analyzed previously published TCR beta repertoires from 550 to 800 donors and added high-resolution HLA genotyping. An early release covering over 500 HLA-typed donors comprised about 300 gigabases of sequencing data and tens of millions of unique TCR sequences. The study was designed to test whether signatures of past pathogen exposure could be identified by cataloging public T cell receptors. Every discovery cohort repertoire had been produced on one sequencing platform. In addition to the first cohort of 666 subjects, a separate validation cohort of approximately 110 different subjects was used. Because of strong linkage in the cohort, four or five DR-DQ haplotypes were treated as single units for association and clustering. Using immunosequencing, the study profiled T cell repertoires from 550 to 750 subjects and related those repertoires to cytomegalovirus serostatus. High-throughput TCR immunosequencing, statistical association of individual TCRs with disease status, and machine learning were combined to predict cytomegalovirus infection status. Among 398 genotyped donors of the cohort, an average of approximately 220,000 unique TCR beta nucleotide sequences was sequenced per donor, of which 15% to 20% were non-productive. General findings and caveats noted by the study authors: When HLA alleles, especially DR and DQ, strongly co-occurred, attributing TCR associations to individual alleles was difficult. In a later genetic analysis, a missense DCLRE1C variant was associated with V-gene and J-gene trimming of TCR beta chains, and the association was replicated in an independent cohort. In a later analysis, HLA-associated TCR beta chains were found to be more clonally expanded and to have lower generation probabilities than equally common non-associated chains. The only immune exposure information available for the cohort was CMV serostatus. In both the original and validation cohorts, the classifier was reported to diagnose cytomegalovirus status with high specificity and sensitivity. Correlated functional status among segregating V segments might be attributable to linkage disequilibrium, but an unknown experimental factor could not be ruled out. Broadly in line with IMGT annotations, most TCR beta V segments showed up in productive rearrangements about 87% or about 30% of the time in an earlier analysis of some 590 of the donors. According to a later analysis, parvovirus B19, influenza, CMV and Epstein-Barr virus appeared linked to several top co-occurrence clusters. A further reported finding was that TCR beta sequences accurately predicted the HLA-A and HLA-B alleles for most subjects in the first cohort. A later analysis found that TCR association rates varied across HLA loci, with DRB1 alleles showing the most associated TCRs and HLA-C alleles the fewest. Roughly uniform sequencing depth across donors was assumed in presence/absence analyses, although this assumption may not hold. This cohort had only TCR beta chains sequenced, and the lack of alpha or paired-chain data limited which features could be detected. In a later analysis, some 18,000 TCR beta sequences were associated with specific HLA alleles at a false discovery rate of 0.05. Because some donors lacked HLA typing at each locus, the association tests relied only on the typed subset. Because counts were too low, 15 or so rarely observed V segments, including chromosome 9 orphons, were excluded from the earlier analysis of 587 of the donors. According to a later genetic analysis, donors in an Asian-associated ancestry cluster had fewer N-insertions in productive TCRs than the approximately 670-donor mean. It was suggested by the authors that the approach could potentially be generalized to other disease states and immunological phenotypes. Because the 87-base-pair reads could not distinguish some IMGT-functional V segments, including TRBV6-2 and TRBV6-3, those segments were excluded. A total of 150 to 200 TCR beta chains were listed by the study as associated with cytomegalovirus. The sequencing pipeline was judged likely to have produced a cluster of highly shared sequence variants as a technical artifact. In vitro tests confirmed that three of the cytomegalovirus-associated TCR beta chains recognize cytomegalovirus antigens. Most CMV-associated TCR beta chains appeared to be HLA-restricted in a later analysis, and the HLA associations seemed to be driven largely by CMV exposure. Most TCR sequences were observed very rarely across donors, whereas some public TCRs were present in many individuals.

The library was produced with the immunoSEQ multiplex PCR assay. A mixture of 60 forward primers for TCR Vbeta segments and 13 reverse primers for TCR Jbeta segments was used in the multiplex PCR. Amplification of the CDR3 region of rearranged TCR beta genes was performed with a multiplex PCR assay on genomic DNA. The Illumina HiSeq System was used to sequence the amplified TCR beta libraries as 87-base-pair reads. The authors processed their data as follows. A later analysis counted about 80 million unique TCR beta chains across the roughly 700 repertoires, and around 12 million of these chains were shared by at least two donors. Raw reads were error-corrected and collapsed into unique sequences by a nearest-neighbor algorithm in which closely related sequences were merged to remove PCR and sequencing errors. To assign V, D and J gene segments, CDR3 sequences were aligned to IMGT reference sequences. For a sequence to be retained, a match of at least six nucleotides to both a V gene segment and a J gene segment was required. A rearrangement was called productive if the CDR3 had no stop codons and remained in frame with V and J, and every other rearrangement was called non-productive. CDR3 was defined by IMGT convention, running from the second conserved V-encoded cysteine to the conserved J-encoded phenylalanine. The earlier analysis of some 580 of the donors excluded any sequence lacking an unambiguous match to a single V gene segment. An earlier analysis of under 750 of the donors called V segments functional above 56.7% productive rearrangements and segregating when the between-donor standard deviation exceeded 5%. A statistical classification framework was built for diagnosing cytomegalovirus status from the catalog of TCR beta chain sequences. V and J gene assignment, in a later analysis, came from comparing TCR nucleotide sequences with IMGT/GENE-DB human TR gene sequences. A later analysis assigned CDR3 sequences and most-parsimonious VDJ recombination scenarios with the TCRdist pipeline. In a later analysis, each TCR beta chain was defined by its CDR3 amino acid sequence together with its V-gene family, and reads lacking a unique V-gene family were excluded. To address suspected cross-contamination and a sequencing artifact, a later analysis removed 592 highly shared, low-generation-probability nucleotide sequences. In a later analysis, a clonal expansion index for each public chain was calculated from normalized within-repertoire ranks of inferred template counts. A later analysis computed generation probabilities with a VDJ recombination model fitted to out-of-frame rearrangements, and checked the results against IGoR. In a later analysis, hypergeometric tests were used to score TCR-TCR, TCR-HLA and TCR-CMV co-occurrence, with a repertoire-size bias correction applied to TCR pairs. To estimate false discovery rates, a later analysis permuted the HLA or CMV assignments 20 times. A later analysis grouped co-occurring TCRs with DBSCAN, adding TCRdist sequence similarity when clustering within HLA-allele-positive subsets. Repertoires with fewer than 30,000 or more than 120,000 public chains were left out of co-occurrence clustering, as were five repertoires with anomalous nucleotide sharing. TCRdb holds this immuneACCESS table with in-frame rearrangements only. Some clones are missing; in checked studies, unresolved V genes explain under half, and the rest has no known cause. The DNA was the basis for D and trimming; V, J and clone size are from that table. For this sample, the table gives some 39,000 clones. The ten largest account for 6.2% of the sample.

From the cysteine up to the phenylalanine, the CDR3 has a length of 12 residues. The CDR3 DNA has 36 bases and is translated from base 1. In the germline V gene, CDR1 corresponds to LGHNA and CDR2 to YNFKEQ. V and J lose 0 bases and 3 bases, and a span of 2 bases separates them. The cohort comprised some 700 healthy bone marrow donors. All cohort members were sampled while nominally healthy, although unrecorded immune exposures were likely present. The donor was CMV seronegative and was included in the group of a few hundred seronegative cohort members. A peripheral blood sample was collected from each donor, and TCR beta sequencing was performed on peripheral blood mononuclear cells. Genomic DNA extraction from the blood cell samples was performed with the Qiagen DNeasy Blood Extraction Kit.

This receptor was obtained from a man aged 25 to 40 in good health and CMV-seronegative. The sample taken for sequencing was PBMCs. The V and J genes are TRBV4-2 and TRBJ2-5; confidence is insufficient to name the D gene. The DNA is TGTGCCAGCAGCCAAGATAAAGAGACCCAGTACTTC. Its coded protein is CASSQDKETQYF.